A selection of T cell receptor beta chains follows, all from one sample in a study of cytomegalovirus exposure and HLA in healthy donors. The protocol was immunoSEQ multiplex PCR, while the TCRdb copy is restricted to in-frame clones and leaves out a portion. The sample has nearly 200,000 clones; around 86% are singletons. Sequenced input: PBMCs. These TCRs come from a woman in her forties or fifties in good health and CMV-seropositive. Each CDR3 is given with its conserved first and last residue. Each record gives: clone size, V gene, J gene, D gene, CDR3 DNA, CDR3 protein. The D gene is left open where the match is weak. Rows give clone size only sometimes, using once, few, many, or a class for an expanded clone.

.,TRBV10-3,TRBJ1-2,TRBD1,TGTGCCATCAGTGAGTTGACAGGGGCGCACTATGGCTACACCTTC,CAISELTGAHYGYTF
.,TRBV28,TRBJ2-2,.,TGTGCCAGCAGGAGGGGGGGGAACACCGGGGAGCTGTTTTTT,CASRRGGNTGELFF
few,TRBV5-1,TRBJ2-7,.,TGCGCCAGCAGCTTGGCCACGGAGGGGCTCGAGCAGTACTTC,CASSLATEGLEQYF
.,TRBV28,TRBJ2-7,TRBD1,TGTGCCAGCAGTATGGGACAGGCCCTCTACGAGCAGTACTTC,CASSMGQALYEQYF
.,TRBV2,TRBJ2-1,.,TGTGCCAGCAGAGAACTCGGGAATGAGCAGTTCTTC,CASRELGNEQFF
once,TRBV30,TRBJ2-7,.,TGTGCCTGGAGTTGGGGGGACTCCTCCTACGAGCAGTACTTC,CAWSWGDSSYEQYF
once,TRBV6-5,TRBJ1-1,TRBD1,TGTGCCAGCAACCTCGACAGGGTTGACACTGAAGCTTTCTTT,CASNLDRVDTEAFF
.,TRBV7-2,TRBJ1-6,.,TGTGCCAGCAGCCCGTGGCGGGGGGCGGGTAATTCACCCCTCCACTTT,CASSPWRGAGNSPLHF
.,TRBV5-4,TRBJ2-1,TRBD2,TGTGCCAGCAGCAAGGGACTAGCGGGGAGCTCCTACAATGAGCAGTTCTTC,CASSKGLAGSSYNEQFF
.,TRBV7-2,TRBJ2-5,TRBD2,TGTGCCAGCAGCTCCCCTGCGACTAGCGGGGGGATGGGGACCCAGTACTTC,CASSSPATSGGMGTQYF
.,TRBV11-2,TRBJ1-1,.,TGTGCCAGCAGCCCCAGTCTCTATCGGGTAATGAACACTGAAGCTTTCTTT,CASSPSLYRVMNTEAFF
.,TRBV9,TRBJ2-5,TRBD1,TGTGCCAGCAGCGGACAGGGGGGGGGAGAGACCCAGTACTTC,CASSGQGGGETQYF
.,TRBV18,TRBJ2-5,TRBD2,TGTGCCAGCTCACCCCCGTGGGGAGGGTTGAGGCAAGAGACCCAGTACTTC,CASSPPWGGLRQETQYF
.,TRBV19,TRBJ2-1,TRBD1,TGTGCCAGTAGTATGTCACAGGGGGTAGGAAATGAGCAGTTCTTC,CASSMSQGVGNEQFF
.,TRBV11-3,TRBJ2-3,.,TGTGCCAGCAGCCGACAGGACACAGATACGCAGTATTTT,CASSRQDTDTQYF
.,TRBV6-6,TRBJ1-2,TRBD1,TGTGCCAGCAGCCTGGACAGGGGACCTAACTATGGCTACACCTTC,CASSLDRGPNYGYTF
.,TRBV28,TRBJ1-1,TRBD1,TGTGCCAGCAGTTCCGGGACAGGGTATTTAGGATCTGAAGCTTTCTTT,CASSSGTGYLGSEAFF
few,TRBV5-1,TRBJ2-2,TRBD1,TGCGCCAGCAGCTCAAGGACAGGGGACACCGGGGAGCTGTTTTTT,CASSSRTGDTGELFF
few,TRBV7-8,TRBJ2-7,.,TGTGCCAGCAGCGGGACTCTAGCGACTATCTACGAGCAGTACTTC,CASSGTLATIYEQYF
.,TRBV19,TRBJ1-1,TRBD1,TGTGCCAGTAATCATGGCGGGACAGGGGGCACTGAAGCTTTCTTT,CASNHGGTGGTEAFF
.,TRBV7-8,TRBJ2-2,TRBD2,TGTGCCAGCAGCTTGCACGGAACAGGAACTAGCGGTTACACCGGGGAGCTGTTTTTT,CASSLHGTGTSGYTGELFF
.,TRBV7-9,TRBJ2-3,TRBD2,TGTGCCAGCAGCTTAATAACTCGGGCTAGCGGGAACACAGATACGCAGTATTTT,CASSLITRASGNTDTQYF
.,TRBV7-9,TRBJ2-2,TRBD2,TGTGCCAGCAGCTTAGGGACTAGCGGGAGCCACGGGGAGCTGTTTTTT,CASSLGTSGSHGELFF
.,TRBV5-4,TRBJ2-1,.,TGTGCCAGCAGCTTGGTTGGGCCTTACAATGAGCAGTTCTTC,CASSLVGPYNEQFF
once,TRBV7-9,TRBJ2-3,.,TGTGCCAGCAGCTTAGTATCGGGGACTCTGATTTCGGCTCAGGATACGCAGTATTTT,CASSLVSGTLISAQDTQYF
.,TRBV5-1,TRBJ2-7,TRBD2,TGCGCCAGCAGCTTGTGGACTAGCGGGGACTACGAGCAGTACTTC,CASSLWTSGDYEQYF
once,TRBV5-6,TRBJ1-3,.,TGTGCCAGCAGCTTGGGACAGCGCGGAAACACCATATATTTT,CASSLGQRGNTIYF
.,TRBV28,TRBJ1-2,TRBD1,TGTGCCAGCAGTCGGGGACAGGGGGCCAACTATGGCTACACCTTC,CASSRGQGANYGYTF
few,TRBV30,TRBJ2-7,TRBD1,TGTGCCTGGAGTGGACAGGGTAACCACGAGCAGTACTTC,CAWSGQGNHEQYF
.,TRBV7-9,TRBJ1-4,TRBD1,TGTGCCAGCAGCATCAGGGGGCTTGGTGAAAAACTGTTTTTT,CASSIRGLGEKLFF
few,TRBV27,TRBJ2-1,TRBD2,TGTGCCAGCAGTCCCCGGGTAGCGGGGACCTACAATGAGCAGTTCTTC,CASSPRVAGTYNEQFF
.,TRBV11-3,TRBJ2-3,.,TGTGCCAGCAGCTTAGGGGGGGACCCGGGCACAGATACGCAGTATTTT,CASSLGGDPGTDTQYF
.,TRBV18,TRBJ2-7,TRBD2,TGTGCCAGCTCACCGAGGGCCGGGACTACCTCTTACGAGCAGTACTTC,CASSPRAGTTSYEQYF
.,TRBV11-2,TRBJ1-1,.,TGTGCCAGCAGCTTAGGAATGGATGGGAAGGGGACTGAAGCTTTCTTT,CASSLGMDGKGTEAFF
.,TRBV5-8,TRBJ2-5,.,TGTGCCAGCAGCTTGGGACAGAGGGGGGAGACCCAGTACTTC,CASSLGQRGETQYF
.,TRBV19,TRBJ2-1,TRBD1,TGTGCCACCAGGGGGACCTCTCAAAGGGGGAATGAGCAGTTCTTC,CATRGTSQRGNEQFF
.,TRBV19,TRBJ2-2,.,TGTGCCAGTAAACGACGGGAGTGGGGCGGGGAGCTGTTTTTT,CASKRREWGGELFF
.,TRBV6-5,TRBJ2-2,TRBD1,TGTGCCAGCAGTCCCGACAGGGCGGACACCGGGGAGCTGTTTTTT,CASSPDRADTGELFF
.,TRBV5-6,TRBJ2-4,.,TGTGCCAGCAGCCCACCGGCGGTTAAAAACATTCAGTACTTC,CASSPPAVKNIQYF
.,TRBV6-6,TRBJ2-5,.,TGTGCCAGCAGTTACTCGTCACAGCAGGGGACCCAGTACTTC,CASSYSSQQGTQYF
.,TRBV28,TRBJ2-3,.,TGTGCCAGCAGTTCCCCTGATACGCAGTATTTT,CASSSPDTQYF
.,TRBV11-2,TRBJ2-1,TRBD2,TGTGCCAGCAGCTTATCGGCGGGAGTCTACAATGAGCAGTTCTTC,CASSLSAGVYNEQFF
few,TRBV19,TRBJ2-7,TRBD1,TGTGCCAGTAGCCTTCCGGGACAGGGGGCCTACGAGCAGTACTTC,CASSLPGQGAYEQYF
.,TRBV28,TRBJ2-7,.,TGTGCCAGCACACAGGGAGGGGCCTACGAGCAGTACTTC,CASTQGGAYEQYF
.,TRBV19,TRBJ2-7,TRBD2,TGCGCCAGTAGCGGGAGGTCCTACGAGCAGTACTTC,CASSGRSYEQYF
.,TRBV19,TRBJ2-7,.,TGTGCCAGTAGCCAGACAGGAAACCCCTACGAGCAGTACTTC,CASSQTGNPYEQYF
once,TRBV19,TRBJ1-5,.,TGTGCCAGTAGTACCCAAGGAGACCAGCCCCAGCATTTT,CASSTQGDQPQHF
.,TRBV19,TRBJ2-2,.,TGTGCCAGTAGTACAACCCCGGGACTCGCGAACACCGGGGAGCTGTTTTTT,CASSTTPGLANTGELFF
.,TRBV9,TRBJ2-1,.,TGTGCCAGCAGCGTCAGCACGGGGGAACGTGAGCAGTTCTTC,CASSVSTGEREQFF